Listed here are 8 T cell receptor beta chains from one sample, sequenced in a study of T cell responses to AZD1222 COVID-19 vaccine. The table came from immunoSEQ multiplex PCR; TCRdb's copy has only in-frame clones and leaves some out. The sample includes some 150,000 clones, 94% seen only once; the top ten take over 1%. The sample was peripheral blood, taken on day 0 of AZD1222 vaccination. The receptors originated from an adult in good health.

The chain links TRBV28 to TRBJ1-5, with D possibly TRBD1 on 5 matching bases. Looked up from germline, CDR1 is MDHEN and CDR2 is SYDVKM. The germline V and J ends were trimmed by 3 bases and 2 bases, with 14 bases remaining between them. This CDR3 spans 16 amino acids. The CDR3 coding sequence is TGTGCCAGCAGTTTTTATCGGGGGATCGGCAATCAGCCCCAGCATTTT. As protein: CASSFYRGIGNQPQHF.

The chain recombines TRBV19 with TRBJ1-5; the match to TRBD1 covers 8 bases. V lost 1 base and J lost 3; bases outside the gene matches: 2. There are 15 residues in the CDR3. The germline V gene encodes CDR1 LNHDA and CDR2 SQIVND (reference sequence). CDR3 bases: TGTGCCAGTAGTATAGGGACAGGGCTCAATCAGCCCCAGCATTTT. This encodes CASSIGTGLNQPQHF.

The chain carries TRBV30 and TRBJ1-2; D gene unclear. This CDR3 has 11 amino acids. V dropped 1 base and J dropped 2 bases, with 2 bases sitting between them. The V gene's germline CDR1 is GTSNPN and CDR2 SVGIG (reference sequence). CDR3 sequence reads: CAWSDNYGYTF. DNA for the CDR3: TGTGCCTGGAGTGACAACTATGGCTACACCTTC.

This chain links TRBV6-4 with TRBJ2-1; D is ambiguous. This CDR3 is built from 14 residues. Trimming removed 3 bases from V and 6 bases from J, with 12 bases in between. CDR1 and CDR2 from the germline V gene are MRHNA and SNTAGT. In DNA, the CDR3 is TGTGCCAGCAGTGAGGAAAGCTTTATCAATGAGCAGTTCTTC. It codes for CASSEESFINEQFF.

V usage is TRBV24-1 and J usage is TRBJ1-2; a weak D match, TRBD1 (5 bases). This CDR3 region has 14 residues. Germline CDR1 KGHDR, CDR2 SFDVKD. Trimming took 6 bases from V and 7 from J, leaving 17 bases between them. The CDR3 DNA sequence: TGTGCCACCAGTACCGGGACCGGAGTGTCTGGCTACACCTTC. Protein sequence: CATSTGTGVSGYTF.

The chain joins TRBV20-1 to TRBJ1-3; no reliable D call. Germline V lookup: CDR1 DFQATT, CDR2 SNEGSKA (reference sequence). V dropped 0 bases and J dropped 13 bases, with 10 bases sitting between them. This CDR3 is built from 11 residues. The CDR3 coding sequence is TGCAGTGCTAGAGACGGATATACAATATATTTT. Its protein is CSARDGYTIYF.

The chain couples TRBV10-3 to TRBJ2-3; 11 bases fit TRBD2. V lost 5 bases and J lost 5; bases outside the gene matches: 0. The CDR3 spans 13 residues. The germline CDR1 and CDR2 sequences are ENHRY and SYGVKD. The chain's CDR3 is CAISLAGGDTQYF. CDR3 sequence (DNA): TGTGCCATCAGTCTAGCGGGAGGAGATACGCAGTATTTT.

The chain links TRBV19 to TRBJ1-6; D unclear. The CDR3 consists of 17 residues. The germline V gene has CDR1 LNHDA and CDR2 SQIVND (reference sequence). Trimming pared 1 base from V and 10 bases from J, leaving 20 bases between. In nucleotides, the CDR3 is TGTGCCAGTAGTATAGCATCGGCGGGAGGAACCCTCTCACCCCTCCACTTT. As protein: CASSIASAGGTLSPLHF. Full variable domain (remainder filled in from reference TRBV19 and TRBJ1-6): DGGITQSPKYLFRKEGQNVTLSCEQNLNHDAMYWYRQDPGQGLRLIYYSQIVNDFQKGDIAEGYSVSREKKESFPLTVTSAQKNPTAFYLCASSIASAGGTLSPLHFGNGTRLTVT.